The 14 T cell receptor beta chains listed next were all sequenced from one sample in a study of regulatory T cells in long-lasting Graves disease (dated by TCRdb to the early 2020s). The meaning of the sample's time point label: newly diagnosed GD, antithyroid drugs for less than 3 months. RNA was extracted from PBMCs in TRIzol for both TCR sequencing and RNA sequencing. Library generation was performed with multiplex PCR. Sequencing relied on an Illumina HiSeq 4000. iRepertoire HTBI primers and Arm-PCR amplification of CDR3 regions were used to construct TCR beta libraries. The public reads were reprocessed in TCRdb via fastp at Q25 and MiXCR, keeping in-frame beta chains. Rows matching on CDR3 protein sequence are summarized as one entry with the most common DNA and genes. The sample records roughly 500,000 distinct CDR3 sequences, about 14% of which are singletons. About 9.1% of the sample comes from the top ten.

The data were also submitted as part of a second study, on T cells in Graves' hyperthyroidism and ophthalmopathy.

Sequencing was performed on peripheral blood mononuclear cells (PBMCs), taken at new diagnosis, from a patient treated with antithyroid drugs. The origin of the receptors is a man aged 25-40 years with Graves disease. Donor details come from another sample of the same person, matched by shared clones.

This chain joins TRBV15 and TRBJ1-4, with TRBD1 matching over 9 bases. The CDR3 loop spans 15 amino acids. Losses at the gene ends were 8 bases for V and 8 bases for J; bases not matched to a gene: 12. CDR1 and CDR2 from the germline V gene are LNHNV and YYDKDF (reference sequence). The CDR3 sequence: CATGKDGTGREKLFF. In DNA form, the CDR3 reads TGTGCCACCGGCAAAGACGGGACAGGGCGGGAAAAACTGTTTTTT.

This clonotype was counted ten times or more. The chain is built from TRBV5-1 and TRBJ1-1; D remains unclear. Trimming shortened V by 5 bases and J by 0 bases, and 14 bases separated the two germline ends. Germline CDR1 is SGHRS and CDR2 is YFSETQ. CDR3 size: 15 residues. The CDR3 is CASSWSVGLNTEAFF. The CDR3 DNA is TGCGCCAGCAGTTGGTCGGTCGGGTTGAACACTGAAGCTTTCTTT.

Many counts were recorded for this clonotype. The chain joins TRBV7-9 to TRBJ1-1; D not certain. The germline gives CDR1 SEHNR, CDR2 FQNEAQ (reference sequence). V lost 1 base and J lost 4, with 10 bases in between. The CDR3 runs 14 residues. Here the CDR3 reads CASSLGGWGTEAFF. In nucleotides, the CDR3 is TGTGCCAGCAGCTTAGGAGGGTGGGGCACTGAAGCTTTCTTT. The variable domain in full, with the rest retrieved from reference TRBV7-9 and TRBJ1-1, is DTGVSQNPRHKITKRGQNVTFRCDPISEHNRLYWYRQTLGQGPEFLTYFQNEAQLEKSRLLSDRFSAERPKGSFSTLEIQRTEQGDSAMYLCASSLGGWGTEAFFGQGTRLTVV.

This clonotype was detected a few times. The gene calls are TRBV5-6 and TRBJ2-5; D unclear. The germline V gene encodes CDR1 SGHDT and CDR2 YYEEEE. V lost 2 bases to trimming and J lost 5 bases, with 10 bases between them. The CDR3 has 13 amino acids. The CDR3 nucleotides are TGTGCCAGCAGCTTTTCGTCCCGGGAGACCCAGTACTTC. Translating gives CASSFSSRETQYF. Using reference TRBV5-6 and TRBJ2-5 for the parts outside the CDR3, the full variable domain is DAGVTQSPTHLIKTRGQQVTLRCSPKSGHDTVSWYQQALGQGPQFIFQYYEEEERQRGNFPDRFSGHQFPNYSSELNVNALLLGDSALYLCASSFSSRETQYFGPGTRLLVL.

This clonotype has more than one count but fewer than ten. CDR3 coding DNA: TGTGCCTGGACGGGACCGGGACAGGGGGAACTCTATGGCTACACCTTC. Translated: CAWTGPGQGELYGYTF. The chain links TRBV30 to TRBJ1-2; 11 bases line up with TRBD1. This CDR3 is 16 amino acids long. V lost 4 bases, J lost 4 bases, and 11 bases stayed unmatched. Germline V gene lookup returns CDR1 GTSNPN and CDR2 SVGIG (reference sequence).

Concerning this clonotype: A far bigger clonotype differs at one base, so this is likely a read error. The V gene is TRBV2, the J gene TRBJ1-5; unclear D gene. CDR3 size: 14 residues. Looked up from germline, CDR1 is SNHLY and CDR2 is FYNNEI. The CDR3 here is CASSARAGNRPQHF. The CDR3 nucleotides read TGTGCCAGCAGTGCTAGGGCTGGCAATCGGCCCCAGCATTTT. The full variable domain, completed using reference TRBV2 and TRBJ1-5, is EPEVTQTPSHQVTQMGQEVILRCVPISNHLYFYWYRQILGQKVEFLVSFYNNEISEKSEIFDDQFSVERPDGSNFTLKIRSTKLEDSAMYFCASSARAGNRPQHFGDGTRLSIL.

This clonotype was found many times. At one end, the junction sequence differs from germline, possibly due to a read error. The V gene is TRBV5-1, the J gene TRBJ2-7, with 10 bases matching TRBD2. The CDR3 is 15 amino acids. Germline V gives CDR1 SGHRS, CDR2 YFSETQ. CDR3 sequence: CASSLVLAGVLEQYF. The CDR3 region has the DNA TGTGCCAGCAGCTTGGTCCTAGCGGGAGTTCTCGAGCAGTACTTC.

The chain employs TRBV7-8 and TRBJ2-6; D may be TRBD1 or TRBD2 (5 bases each). CDR1 and CDR2 from the germline V gene are SGHVS and FQNEAQ. The CDR3 length is 14 residues. With 6 bases removed from V and 2 bases from J, the gap between germline ends came to 8 bases. The CDR3 coding sequence is TGTGCCAGCAGGGGGACGGCTGGGGCCAACGTCCTGACTTTC. It encodes CASRGTAGANVLTF. The full variable domain, with the rest looked up from reference TRBV7-8 and TRBJ2-6, is GAGVSQSPRYKVAKRGQDVALRCDPISGHVSLFWYQQALGQGPEFLTYFQNEAQLDKSGLPSDRFFAERPEGSVSTLKIQRTQQEDSAVYLCASRGTAGANVLTFGAGSRLTVL.

On this clonotype itself: At one of its ends the junction is not consistent with the germline gene, which may arise from a read error. This chain links TRBV19 with TRBJ2-7; TRBD2 aligns across 7 bases. This CDR3 contains 16 residues. CDR1 LNHDA and CDR2 SQIVND come from the germline V gene (reference sequence). CDR3 sequence reads: CASKRSAGVHRVEQYF. The CDR3, as DNA: TGTGCTAGTAAGAGGAGTGCGGGAGTGCATAGAGTGGAGCAGTACTTC.

Ten or more counts support this clonotype. This sequence joins TRBV12-5 and TRBJ1-2; D is undetermined. CDR1 and CDR2 (germline): LGHNT, FRNRAP. CDR3 length equals 14 residues. The V end was cut by 1 base, the J end by 2 bases, with 8 bases between. The CDR3 nucleotides read TGTGCTAGTGGTTTGGGGCAGGAAAACTATGGCTACACCTTC. It encodes CASGLGQENYGYTF.

Ten or more counts support this clonotype. The chain links TRBV28 to TRBJ2-1; 8 nucleotides agree with TRBD2. The CDR3 length is 13 residues. The junction had 12 bases not matched to a gene; V was cut back by 6 bases and J by 14 bases. The germline gives CDR1 MDHEN, CDR2 SYDVKM. CDR3 region: CASRSSGQIAEFF. CDR3 nucleotide sequence: TGTGCCAGCAGATCTAGCGGGCAAATAGCGGAGTTCTTC.

There are many counts of this clonotype. This chain links TRBV20-1 with TRBJ2-7; 11 nucleotides agree with TRBD2. CDR1 and CDR2 (germline): DFQATT, SNEGSKA (reference sequence). This CDR3 is 15 amino acids long. Unmatched junction bases numbered 9, after V lost 5 bases and J lost 3 bases. The CDR3, as DNA: TGCAGTGCTCCTCCCACACTAGCGGGAGACTACGAGCAGTACTTC. Residues: CSAPPTLAGDYEQYF.

This clonotype was detected only a few times. The chain links TRBV5-8 to TRBJ1-2; D is unclear. V was cut by 4 bases and J by 8 bases, with 21 bases left in between. The CDR3 is made up of 15 amino acids. Germline values: CDR1 SGHTS, CDR2 YDEGEE. The CDR3 spells CASSPSDVLIGGYTF. Written as DNA, the CDR3 is TGTGCCAGCAGCCCCAGTGACGTCCTCATTGGCGGCTACACCTTC.

This clonotype was counted a few times. The V call is TRBV10-3, the J call TRBJ2-3, with D unclear. CDR1 ENHRY and CDR2 SYGVKD come from the germline V gene. Trimming took 6 bases from V and 4 from J, leaving 20 bases between them. The CDR3 loop spans 16 amino acids. In nucleotides, the CDR3 is TGTGCCATCAGAGAGACTTGGGCGGCAAGCCCAGATACGCAGTATTTT. Encoded protein: CAIRETWAASPDTQYF.